This TCR beta chain was found in a study of cytomegalovirus exposure and HLA in healthy donors. Trimming removed 6 bases from V and 2 bases from J, with 14 bases in between. This CDR3 is 14 amino acids long. Per the germline V gene, CDR1 is MNHEY and CDR2 is SVGAGI. The primer mix had 60 Vbeta and 13 Jbeta primers. Assay used: immunoSEQ multiplex PCR; TCRdb lists only in-frame clones, some missing. The table lists 95,000 to 130,000 clones, 9% to 10% of them singletons. Findings and caveats of the study: The records held CMV serostatus as the only immune exposure information. For most subjects, TCR beta sequences were reported to predict HLA-A and HLA-B alleles with accuracy.

Turning to this clone: Its specificity is not known.

Donors consisted of healthy bone marrow donors. This rearrangement joins TRBV6-5 to TRBJ2-7, with a tentative D call TRBD1 (6 bases). Material for sequencing was PBMCs. This TCR came from a man aged 25 to 40 in good health and CMV-seronegative. This CDR3 is CASSKGDKTYEQYF. CDR3 nucleotide sequence: TGTGCCAGCAGCAAAGGGGACAAGACCTACGAGCAGTACTTC.